Following are 27 T cell receptor beta chains from one sample sequenced in a study of control samples from healthy donors and cancer patients. Generated by immunoSEQ multiplex PCR, the TCRdb table keeps only in-frame clones and is missing some. The repertoire has around 170,000 clones, around nine tenths of them found once; the top ten carry just over 1.4%. Input material: blood. These receptors originate from a man younger than 40 in good health.

This clone has just one count. The chain employs TRBV10-2 and TRBJ2-1; D perhaps matches TRBD1 (5 bases). The CDR3 extends over 17 amino acids. Between the trimmed V and J ends, which lost 3 bases and 0 bases, there was a span of 15 bases. Germline lookup yields CDR1 WSHSY and CDR2 SAAADI. CDR3 residues: CASSDSKIDSSYNEQFF. The CDR3 nucleotides are TGCGCCAGCAGTGATTCCAAAATAGACAGCTCCTACAATGAGCAGTTCTTC.

J is TRBJ2-7 and V is TRBV4-2, with a weak D call TRBD2 (5 bases). Trimming took 1 base from V and 6 from J, leaving 13 bases between them. This CDR3 is built from 14 residues. Looked up from germline, CDR1 is LGHNA and CDR2 is YNFKEQ. The CDR3 region has the DNA TGTGCCAGCAGCCAAGTCGCAGGAGAGGGCGAGCAGTACTTC. This codes for CASSQVAGEGEQYF.

The chain uses TRBV19 and TRBJ1-5; D gene ambiguous. Germline CDR1 and CDR2: LNHDA and SQIVND (reference sequence). Trimming pared 6 bases from V and 3 bases from J, leaving 15 bases between. The CDR3 is 15 residues long. The CDR3 sequence: CASRDPTGDNQPQHF. The CDR3 nucleotides read TGTGCCAGTAGAGATCCGACGGGTGACAATCAGCCCCAGCATTTT.

V is TRBV2 and J is TRBJ2-3; D might be TRBD2 (5 bases). The germline V and J ends were trimmed by 1 base and 13 bases, with 9 bases remaining between them. Germline CDR1 SNHLY, CDR2 FYNNEI. This CDR3 contains 11 residues. The CDR3 region has the DNA TGTGCCAGCAGTGAAGTACTAGACGAGTATTTT. Amino acid sequence: CASSEVLDEYF.

The CDR3 spells CASSYSGAGGELFF. The CDR3 region has the DNA TGTGCCAGCAGTTACTCGGGAGCTGGCGGGGAGCTGTTTTTT. This chain connects TRBV6-2 or TRBV6-3 to TRBJ2-2, with D possibly TRBD2 on 5 matching bases. V shed 0 bases and J shed 7 bases, with 9 bases lying between them. CDR1 is MNHEY, CDR2 SVGEGT, per germline. This CDR3 is 14 amino acids long.

The gene calls are TRBV7-8 and TRBJ2-1; TRBD2 agrees at 11 bases. Germline V gives CDR1 SGHVS, CDR2 FQNEAQ. The CDR3 is made up of 15 amino acids. V was clipped by 5 bases and J by 8 bases; unmatched bases: 8. The CDR3 region has the DNA TGTGCCAGCAGCCCTACTAGCGGGGGAATCCATGAGCAGTTCTTC. Its protein product is CASSPTSGGIHEQFF.

This chain uses TRBV28 with TRBJ2-7; D may be TRBD1 or TRBD2 (5 bases each). The germline V gene encodes CDR1 MDHEN and CDR2 SYDVKM. V was shortened by 4 bases and J by 2 bases, with 15 bases between the two germline ends. This CDR3 has 15 amino acids. Written as DNA, the CDR3 is TGTGCCAGCAGTTATCCCGGGACGAGGACCTACGAGCAGTACTTC. It codes for CASSYPGTRTYEQYF.

The chain combines TRBV6-5 with TRBJ1-2; D ambiguous. CDR1 and CDR2 from the germline V gene are MNHEY and SVGAGI. V lost 6 bases, J lost 5 bases, and 16 bases lay in between. The CDR3 runs to 14 residues. The CDR3 coding sequence is TGTGCCAGCAGCCGGCCCGGGGTTGCGTATGGCTACACCTTC. It translates to CASSRPGVAYGYTF.

V gene TRBV6-6 combines with J gene TRBJ1-5; possibly TRBD1 for D (5 bases). The CDR3 consists of 14 residues. The V end was cut by 9 bases, the J end by 7 bases, with 19 bases between. From germline, CDR1 is MNHNY and CDR2 SVGAGI (reference sequence). CDR3 in amino acids: CARVGGGSGQPQHF. The CDR3 DNA follows: TGTGCCAGAGTTGGGGGGGGGTCAGGACAGCCCCAGCATTTT.

This CDR3 reads CASSIGQGGVDTQYF. The CDR3 nucleotides read TGTGCCAGTAGCATCGGACAGGGGGGTGTAGATACGCAGTATTTT. The chain links TRBV19 to TRBJ2-3, with 10 bases aligning to TRBD1. The CDR3 contains 15 residues. Germline lookup yields CDR1 LNHDA and CDR2 SQIVND (reference sequence). Trimming removed 6 bases from V and 5 bases from J; junction bases left unmatched: 8.

This rearrangement joins TRBV9 to TRBJ2-5; D remains unclear. Germline loops: CDR1 SGDLS, CDR2 YYNGEE. This CDR3 spans 16 amino acids. V lost 4 bases and J 4 bases, leaving 20 bases between the germline ends. Written as DNA, the CDR3 is TGTGCCAGCAGCCCACGCCCCGTGGCTGGGCGAGAGACCCAGTACTTC. The encoded protein is CASSPRPVAGRETQYF. The entire variable domain, with the rest obtained from reference TRBV9 and TRBJ2-5, is as follows: DSGVTQTPKHLITATGQRVTLRCSPRSGDLSVYWYQQSLDQGLQFLIQYYNGEERAKGNILERFSAQQFPDLHSELNLSSLELGDSALYFCASSPRPVAGRETQYFGPGTRLLVL.

Comment on this clone: One end of the junction varies from germline; a read error may be responsible. The same CDR3 can be traced to other DNA sequences in this sample. The chain joins TRBV7-9 to TRBJ2-7, with D uncertain. This CDR3 comprises 15 residues. Looked up from germline, CDR1 is SEHNR and CDR2 is FQNEAQ (reference sequence). The CDR3 nucleotides read TGTGCCAGCAGCCCTAGGACCGCGGCGGCCTACGAGCAGTATTTC. This gives the protein CASSPRTAAAYEQYF. The full variable domain, in which reference TRBV7-9 and TRBJ2-7 provide the parts outside the CDR3, is DTGVSQNPRHKITKRGQNVTFRCDPISEHNRLYWYRQTLGQGPEFLTYFQNEAQLEKSRLLSDRFSAERPKGSFSTLEIQRTEQGDSAMYLCASSPRTAAAYEQYFGPGTRLTVT.

CDR3: CASSPWGKQGKSNQPQHF. CDR3 DNA: TGTGCCAGCAGTCCCTGGGGCAAACAGGGAAAAAGCAATCAGCCCCAGCATTTT. This chain joins TRBV6-6 and TRBJ1-5; tentative D call: TRBD1 (6 bases). The V gene's germline CDR1 is MNHNY and CDR2 SVGAGI (reference sequence). The CDR3 has 18 residues. The V end lost 5 bases, the J end lost 1 base, and 21 bases lay between the germline ends.

This chain connects TRBV24-1 to TRBJ2-2, with TRBD1 identical over 7 bases. With V trimmed by 5 bases and J by 0 bases, 2 bases remained unmatched. The CDR3 runs 15 residues. Germline lookup yields CDR1 KGHDR and CDR2 SFDVKD. CDR3 sequence (DNA): TGTGCCACCAGTGGGGGGACAGCGAACACCGGGGAGCTGTTTTTT. Encoded protein: CATSGGTANTGELFF.

V usage is TRBV23-1 and J usage is TRBJ2-1; D unclear. TRBV23-1 is known as an ORF, though its function is uncertain. The CDR3 spans 16 residues. V gave up 3 bases and J gave up 7 bases, with 19 bases separating them. This CDR3 is CASSHYQSLKGNEQFF. In DNA, the CDR3 is TGCGCCAGCAGTCACTACCAAAGCCTAAAAGGGAATGAGCAGTTCTTC.

This clone was recorded only once. This sequence joins TRBV6-1 and TRBJ1-6; D gene uncertain. CDR3 length equals 15 residues. Trimming removed 1 base from V and 2 bases from J, with 6 bases in between. Germline V gene lookup returns CDR1 MNHNS and CDR2 SASEGT. The CDR3 here is CASSEGMPYNSPLHF. CDR3 in DNA: TGTGCCAGCAGTGAAGGAATGCCCTATAATTCACCCCTCCACTTT.

This chain links TRBV19 with TRBJ2-1; 10 nucleotides agree with TRBD2. Germline trimming cut 6 bases from V and 5 bases from J; bases unmatched to any gene: 7. The CDR3 is 15 amino acids. Germline CDR1 reads LNHDA; CDR2 reads SQIVND (reference sequence). CDR3 bases: TGTGCCAGTAGCCGAGCGGGAGGGCTTGACAATGAGCAGTTCTTC. It is translated as CASSRAGGLDNEQFF. Variable domain in full (rest from reference TRBV19 and TRBJ2-1): DGGITQSPKYLFRKEGQNVTLSCEQNLNHDAMYWYRQDPGQGLRLIYYSQIVNDFQKGDIAEGYSVSREKKESFPLTVTSAQKNPTAFYLCASSRAGGLDNEQFFGPGTRLTVL.

This clone is a singleton in its sample. The CDR3 protein is CASSLALSGANVLTF. The CDR3 DNA reads as TGCGCCAGCAGCTTGGCACTCTCTGGGGCCAACGTCCTGACTTTC. This chain connects TRBV5-1 to TRBJ2-6; D unclear. Germline V gene data show CDR1 as SGHRS and CDR2 as YFSETQ. Between the trimmed V and J ends, which lost 0 bases and 0 bases, there was a span of 4 bases. The CDR3 is 15 amino acids.

This rearrangement joins TRBV6-6 to TRBJ2-7; D may be TRBD1 (6 bases). In germline, CDR1 is MNHNY, CDR2 SVGAGI (reference sequence). Trimming left V 7 bases short and J 5 bases short, with 12 bases between. The CDR3 consists of 12 residues. CDR3: CASTPTGNEQYF. The DNA for the CDR3 is TGTGCCAGCACCCCCACAGGGAACGAGCAGTACTTC.

The chain is built from TRBV10-1 and TRBJ2-7; 12 nucleotides align to TRBD2. V dropped 0 bases and J dropped 4; count of bases not matched to a gene: 1. Germline V gene sequence: CDR1 WNHNN, CDR2 SYGVQD (reference sequence). The CDR3 is 15 residues long. CDR3 nucleotides: TGCGCCAGCAGTGAGTCGACTAGCGGGAGTTACGAGCAGTACTTC. Its protein product is CASSESTSGSYEQYF.

The J gene is TRBJ1-1, the V gene TRBV5-6; D gene uncertain. Between the trimmed V and J ends, which lost 1 base and 3 bases, there was a span of 10 bases. The germline gives CDR1 SGHDT, CDR2 YYEEEE. The CDR3 length is 14 residues. DNA for the CDR3: TGTGCCAGCAGCTTGACCTATCTGGACACTGAAGCTTTCTTT. Translated: CASSLTYLDTEAFF.

The gene calls are TRBV18 and TRBJ1-2; D is unresolved. V was clipped by 1 base and J by 8 bases, with 11 bases between them. CDR1 is KGHSH, CDR2 LQKENI, per germline. The CDR3 extends over 13 amino acids. The CDR3 bases are TGTGCCAGCTCACCACGGCCCGCCGAGGGCTACACCTTC. Protein product: CASSPRPAEGYTF.

With regard to this clone: An end of the junction does not agree with germline; a read error may underlie this. Other DNA sequences in this sample translate to the same CDR3. The gene calls are TRBV7-9 and TRBJ2-7; D is ambiguous. Germline loops: CDR1 SEHNR, CDR2 FQNEAQ (reference sequence). The CDR3 runs to 12 residues. The CDR3 loop reads CASSSGSREQYF. The CDR3 coding sequence is TGTGCCAGTAGCTCGGGTAGCCGGGAGCAGTACTTC.

The V gene is TRBV7-9, the J gene TRBJ1-2; no firm D call. This CDR3 region has 15 residues. The V end lost 2 bases, the J end lost 0 bases, and 10 bases lay between the germline ends. Looked up from germline, CDR1 is SEHNR and CDR2 is FQNEAQ (reference sequence). The CDR3 reads CASSLKEGPNYGYTF. CDR3 nucleotide sequence: TGTGCCAGCAGCTTAAAGGAGGGTCCTAACTATGGCTACACCTTC.

The chain links TRBV27 to TRBJ1-5; D perhaps matches TRBD1 (6 bases). The germline gives CDR1 MNHEY, CDR2 SMNVEV (reference sequence). The CDR3 totals 16 residues. The V end was cut by 3 bases, the J end by 4 bases, with 16 bases between. CDR3 sequence reads: CASSFTSGTKNQPQHF. The CDR3 coding sequence is TGTGCCAGCAGTTTTACCTCCGGGACAAAAAATCAGCCCCAGCATTTT.

This sequence joins TRBV19 and TRBJ1-2, with TRBD1 matching 7 bases. CDR1 is LNHDA and CDR2 is SQIVND in the germline V gene (reference sequence). With V trimmed by 0 bases and J by 7 bases, 14 bases remained unmatched. The CDR3 runs to 17 residues. In nucleotides, the CDR3 is TGTGCCAGTAGTATAGATGTCGGGACCTACAGGGGTCCTGGCTACACCTTC. It codes for CASSIDVGTYRGPGYTF.

This clone was observed once. The chain recombines TRBV7-8 with TRBJ2-5, with D hard to call. The germline V gene encodes CDR1 SGHVS and CDR2 FQNEAQ. The CDR3 has 11 amino acids. V lost 3 bases and J lost 1, with 0 bases in between. CDR3 protein: CASSFQETQYF. CDR3 in DNA: TGTGCCAGCAGCTTCCAAGAGACCCAGTACTTC.